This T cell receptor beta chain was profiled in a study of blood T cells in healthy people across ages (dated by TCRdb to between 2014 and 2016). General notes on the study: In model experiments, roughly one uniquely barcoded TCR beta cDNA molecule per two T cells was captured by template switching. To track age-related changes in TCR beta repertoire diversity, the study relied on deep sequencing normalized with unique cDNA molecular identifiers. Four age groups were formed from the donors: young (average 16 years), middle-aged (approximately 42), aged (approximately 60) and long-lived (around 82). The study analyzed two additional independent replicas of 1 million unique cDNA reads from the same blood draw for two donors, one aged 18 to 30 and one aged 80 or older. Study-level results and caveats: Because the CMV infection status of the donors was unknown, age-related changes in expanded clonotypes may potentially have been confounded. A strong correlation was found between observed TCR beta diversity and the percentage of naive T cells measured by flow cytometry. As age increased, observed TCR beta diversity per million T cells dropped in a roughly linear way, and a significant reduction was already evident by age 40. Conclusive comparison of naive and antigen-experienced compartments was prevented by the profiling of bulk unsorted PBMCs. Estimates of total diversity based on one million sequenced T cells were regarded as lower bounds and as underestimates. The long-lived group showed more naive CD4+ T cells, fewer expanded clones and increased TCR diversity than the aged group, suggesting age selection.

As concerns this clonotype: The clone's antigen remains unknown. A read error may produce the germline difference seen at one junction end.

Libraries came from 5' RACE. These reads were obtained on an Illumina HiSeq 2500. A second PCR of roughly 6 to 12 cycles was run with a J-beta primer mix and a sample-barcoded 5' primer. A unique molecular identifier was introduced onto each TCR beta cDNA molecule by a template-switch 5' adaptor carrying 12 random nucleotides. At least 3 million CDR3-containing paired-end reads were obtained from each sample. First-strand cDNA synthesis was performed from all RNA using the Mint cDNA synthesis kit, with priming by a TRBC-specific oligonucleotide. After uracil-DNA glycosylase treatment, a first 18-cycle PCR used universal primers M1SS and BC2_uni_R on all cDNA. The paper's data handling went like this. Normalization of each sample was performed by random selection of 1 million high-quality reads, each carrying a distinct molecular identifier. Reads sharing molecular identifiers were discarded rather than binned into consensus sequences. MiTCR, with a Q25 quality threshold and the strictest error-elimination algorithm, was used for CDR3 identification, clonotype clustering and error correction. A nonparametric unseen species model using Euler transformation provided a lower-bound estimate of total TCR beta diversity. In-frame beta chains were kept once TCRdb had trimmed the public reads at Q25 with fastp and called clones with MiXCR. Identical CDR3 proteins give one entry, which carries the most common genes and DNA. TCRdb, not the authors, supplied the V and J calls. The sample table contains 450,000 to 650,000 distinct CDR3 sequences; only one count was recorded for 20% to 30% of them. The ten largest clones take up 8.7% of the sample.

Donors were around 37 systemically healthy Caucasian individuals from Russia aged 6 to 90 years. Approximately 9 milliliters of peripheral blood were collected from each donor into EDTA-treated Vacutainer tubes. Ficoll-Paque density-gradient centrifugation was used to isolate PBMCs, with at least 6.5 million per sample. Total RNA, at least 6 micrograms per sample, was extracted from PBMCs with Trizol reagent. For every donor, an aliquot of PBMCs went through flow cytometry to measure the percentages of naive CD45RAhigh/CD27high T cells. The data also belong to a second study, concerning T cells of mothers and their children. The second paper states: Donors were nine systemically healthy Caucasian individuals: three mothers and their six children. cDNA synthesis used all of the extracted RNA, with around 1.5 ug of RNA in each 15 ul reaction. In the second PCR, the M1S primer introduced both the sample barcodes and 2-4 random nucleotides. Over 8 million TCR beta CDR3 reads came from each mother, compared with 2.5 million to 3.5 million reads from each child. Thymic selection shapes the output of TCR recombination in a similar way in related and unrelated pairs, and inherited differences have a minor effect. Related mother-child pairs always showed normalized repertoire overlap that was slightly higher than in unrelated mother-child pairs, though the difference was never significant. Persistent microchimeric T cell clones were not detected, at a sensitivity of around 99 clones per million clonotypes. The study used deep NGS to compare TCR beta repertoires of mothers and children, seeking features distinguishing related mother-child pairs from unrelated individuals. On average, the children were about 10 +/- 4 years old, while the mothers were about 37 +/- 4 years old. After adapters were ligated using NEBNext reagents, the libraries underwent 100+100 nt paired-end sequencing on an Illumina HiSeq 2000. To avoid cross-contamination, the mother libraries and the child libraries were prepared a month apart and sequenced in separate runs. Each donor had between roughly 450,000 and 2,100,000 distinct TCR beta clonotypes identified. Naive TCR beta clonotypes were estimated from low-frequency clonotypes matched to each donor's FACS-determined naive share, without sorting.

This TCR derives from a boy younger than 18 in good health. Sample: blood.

The CDR3 is CASSTGTGMNTEAFF. The sequenced DNA is TGTGCTAGCAGCACCGGGACAGGGATGAACACTGAAGCTTTCTTT. The chain employs TRBV7-7 and TRBJ1-1; the junction holds 9 bases that match TRBD1. The CDR3 measures 15 amino acids from cysteine to phenylalanine. The only DNA kept is the CDR3, 45 bases in frame from the first base. From a lookup of the germline V gene (reference sequence), CDR1 and CDR2 are SSHAT and FNYEAQ.